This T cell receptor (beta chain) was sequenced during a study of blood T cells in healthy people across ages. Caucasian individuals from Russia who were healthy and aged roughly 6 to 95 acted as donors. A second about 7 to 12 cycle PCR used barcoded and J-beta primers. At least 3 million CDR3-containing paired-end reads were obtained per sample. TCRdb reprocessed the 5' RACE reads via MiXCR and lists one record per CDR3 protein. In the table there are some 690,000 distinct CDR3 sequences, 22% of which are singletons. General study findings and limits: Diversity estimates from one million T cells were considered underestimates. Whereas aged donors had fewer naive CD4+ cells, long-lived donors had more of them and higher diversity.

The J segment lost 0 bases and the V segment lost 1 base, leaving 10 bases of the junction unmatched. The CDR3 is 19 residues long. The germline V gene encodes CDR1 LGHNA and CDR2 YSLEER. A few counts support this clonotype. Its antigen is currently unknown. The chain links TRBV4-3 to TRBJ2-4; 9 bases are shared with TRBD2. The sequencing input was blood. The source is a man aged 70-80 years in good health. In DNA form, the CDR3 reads TGCGCCAGCAGCCAAGGGTCAGCGGGAGGATCCTTAGCCAAAAACATTCAGTACTTC. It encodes CASSQGSAGGSLAKNIQYF.